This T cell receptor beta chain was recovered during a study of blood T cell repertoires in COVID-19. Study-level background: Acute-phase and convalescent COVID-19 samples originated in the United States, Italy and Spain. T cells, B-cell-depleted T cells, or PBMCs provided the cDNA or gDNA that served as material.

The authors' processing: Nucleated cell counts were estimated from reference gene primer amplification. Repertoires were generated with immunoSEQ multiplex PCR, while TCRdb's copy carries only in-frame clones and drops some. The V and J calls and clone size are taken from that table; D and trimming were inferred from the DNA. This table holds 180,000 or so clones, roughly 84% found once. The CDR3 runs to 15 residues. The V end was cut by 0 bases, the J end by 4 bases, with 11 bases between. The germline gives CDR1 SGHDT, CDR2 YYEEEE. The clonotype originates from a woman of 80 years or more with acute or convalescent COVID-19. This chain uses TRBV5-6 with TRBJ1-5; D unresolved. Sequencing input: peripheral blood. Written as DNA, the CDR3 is TGTGCCAGCAGCTTGGCCAGTACGGGTAATCAGCCCCAGCATTTT. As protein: CASSLASTGNQPQHF.